This T cell receptor (beta chain) originates from a study of cytomegalovirus exposure and HLA in healthy donors. Study-wide results and caveats: The authors enumerated 150 to 200 TCR beta chains as linked to cytomegalovirus.

The approximately 120-subject validation cohort, separate from the roughly 700-subject first cohort, included the donors. Remarks on this clone: Its matching antigen is unknown.

Germline V CDR1 and CDR2: SNHLY, FYNNEI. The CDR3 totals 16 residues. Trimming took off 1 base at V and 7 bases at J, with 17 bases between the two ends. Sequencing was performed with immunoSEQ multiplex PCR; in TCRdb, only in-frame clones are kept and a portion is missing. Of roughly 350,000 clones detected, 70% to 90% appear once; the ten largest clones hold about 0.8%. Input material: PBMCs. The receptor comes from a woman aged 18-29 years in good health and CMV-seronegative. The chain combines TRBV2 with TRBJ1-5, with D possibly matching TRBD1 (6 bases). Here the CDR3 DNA reads TGTGCCAGCAGTGAAGGTCTACAGGGTTTGGTGCAGCCCCAGCATTTT. It specifies CASSEGLQGLVQPQHF.